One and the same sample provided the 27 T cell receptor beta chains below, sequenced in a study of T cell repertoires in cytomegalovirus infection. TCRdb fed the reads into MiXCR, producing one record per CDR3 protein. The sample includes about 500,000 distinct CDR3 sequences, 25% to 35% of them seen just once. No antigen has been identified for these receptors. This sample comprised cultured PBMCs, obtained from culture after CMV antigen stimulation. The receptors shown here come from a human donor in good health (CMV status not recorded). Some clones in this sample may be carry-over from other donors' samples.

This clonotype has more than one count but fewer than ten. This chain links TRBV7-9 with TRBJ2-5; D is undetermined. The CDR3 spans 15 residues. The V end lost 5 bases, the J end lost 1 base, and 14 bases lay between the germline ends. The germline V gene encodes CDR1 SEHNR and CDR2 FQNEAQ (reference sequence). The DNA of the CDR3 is TGTGCCAGCAGCCCGCCGGGTAGGGCCCAAGAGACCCAGTACTTC. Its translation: CASSPPGRAQETQYF.

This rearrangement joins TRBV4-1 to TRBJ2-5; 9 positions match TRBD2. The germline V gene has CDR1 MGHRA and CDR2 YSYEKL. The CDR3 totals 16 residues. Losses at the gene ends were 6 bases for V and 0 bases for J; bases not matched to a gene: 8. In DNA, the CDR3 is TGCGCCAGCAGGGATGAGCTAGCGGGATACCAAGAGACCCAGTACTTC. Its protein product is CASRDELAGYQETQYF.

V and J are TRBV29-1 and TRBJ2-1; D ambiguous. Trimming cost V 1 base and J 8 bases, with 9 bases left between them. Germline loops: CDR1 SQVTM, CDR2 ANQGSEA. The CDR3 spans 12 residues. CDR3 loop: CSVEGPLYEQFF. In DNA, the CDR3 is TGCAGCGTTGAAGGCCCCCTCTATGAGCAGTTCTTC.

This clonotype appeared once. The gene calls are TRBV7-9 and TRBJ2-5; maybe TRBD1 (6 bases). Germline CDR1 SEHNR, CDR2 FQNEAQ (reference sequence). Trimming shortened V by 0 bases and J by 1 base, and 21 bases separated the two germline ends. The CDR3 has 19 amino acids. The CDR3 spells CASSLAPFSGRGSQETQYF. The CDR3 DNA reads TGTGCCAGCAGCTTAGCCCCCTTTTCCGGCAGGGGATCCCAAGAGACCCAGTACTTC.

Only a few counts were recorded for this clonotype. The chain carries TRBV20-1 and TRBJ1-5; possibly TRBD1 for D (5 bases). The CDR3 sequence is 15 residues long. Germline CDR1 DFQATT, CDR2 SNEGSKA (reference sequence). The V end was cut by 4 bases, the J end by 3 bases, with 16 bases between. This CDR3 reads CSATPRGSYNQPQHF. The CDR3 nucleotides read TGCAGTGCTACACCGCGGGGGTCCTACAATCAGCCCCAGCATTTT.

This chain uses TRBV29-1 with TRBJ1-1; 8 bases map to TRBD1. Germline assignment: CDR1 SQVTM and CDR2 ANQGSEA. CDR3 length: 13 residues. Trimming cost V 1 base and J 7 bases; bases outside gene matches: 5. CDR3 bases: TGCAGCGTTGAAGTCAGGACAGGGCATGAAGCTTTCTTT. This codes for CSVEVRTGHEAFF.

CDR3 sequence reads: CASSYRQFDTEAFF. CDR3 in DNA: TGTGCCAGCAGTTACAGGCAGTTCGACACTGAAGCTTTCTTT. V and J are TRBV6-5 and TRBJ1-1, with D uncertain. Germline CDR1 MNHEY, CDR2 SVGAGI. This CDR3 has 14 amino acids. Trimming took off 2 bases at V and 3 bases at J, with 10 bases between the two ends.

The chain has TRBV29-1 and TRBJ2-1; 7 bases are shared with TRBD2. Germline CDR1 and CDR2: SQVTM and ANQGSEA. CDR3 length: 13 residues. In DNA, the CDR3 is TGCAGTTTGGCGGGGCTAGCGGTTAATGAGCAGTTCTTC. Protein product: CSLAGLAVNEQFF.

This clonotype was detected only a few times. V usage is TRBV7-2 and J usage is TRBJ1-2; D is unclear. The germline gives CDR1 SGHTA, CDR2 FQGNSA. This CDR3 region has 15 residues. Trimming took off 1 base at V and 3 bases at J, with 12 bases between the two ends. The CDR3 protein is CASSLVAGSDYGYTF. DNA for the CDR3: TGTGCCAGCAGCTTAGTTGCGGGGTCAGACTATGGCTACACCTTC. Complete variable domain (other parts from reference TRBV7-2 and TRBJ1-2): GAGVSQSPSNKVTEKGKDVELRCDPISGHTALYWYRQSLGQGLEFLIYFQGNSAPDKSGLPSDRFSAERTGGSVSTLTIQRTQQEDSAVYLCASSLVAGSDYGYTFGSGTRLTVV.

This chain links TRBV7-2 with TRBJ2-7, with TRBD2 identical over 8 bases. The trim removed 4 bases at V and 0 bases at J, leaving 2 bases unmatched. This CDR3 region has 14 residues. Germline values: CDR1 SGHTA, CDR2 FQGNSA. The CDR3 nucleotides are TGTGCCAGCAGCTATGGACTAGCCTCCTACGAGCAGTACTTC. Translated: CASSYGLASYEQYF.

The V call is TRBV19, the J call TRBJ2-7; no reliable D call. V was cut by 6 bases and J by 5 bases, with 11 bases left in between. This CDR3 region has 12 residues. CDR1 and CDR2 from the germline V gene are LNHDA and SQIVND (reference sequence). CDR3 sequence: CASRHGGNEQYF. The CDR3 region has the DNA TGTGCCAGTAGACATGGTGGGAACGAGCAGTACTTC.

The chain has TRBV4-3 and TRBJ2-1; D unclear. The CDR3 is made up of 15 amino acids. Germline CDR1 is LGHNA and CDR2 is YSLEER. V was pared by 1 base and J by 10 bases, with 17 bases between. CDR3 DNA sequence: TGCGCCAGCAGCCAAGCGAGGCAGGTCGTGGTGGAGCAGTTCTTC. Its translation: CASSQARQVVVEQFF.

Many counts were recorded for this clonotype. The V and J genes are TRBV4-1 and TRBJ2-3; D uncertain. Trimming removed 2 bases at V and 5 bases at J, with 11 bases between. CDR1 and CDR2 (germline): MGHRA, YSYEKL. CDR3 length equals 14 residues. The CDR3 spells CASSQLGRLDTQYF. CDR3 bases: TGCGCCAGCAGCCAATTGGGTAGATTAGATACGCAGTATTTT.

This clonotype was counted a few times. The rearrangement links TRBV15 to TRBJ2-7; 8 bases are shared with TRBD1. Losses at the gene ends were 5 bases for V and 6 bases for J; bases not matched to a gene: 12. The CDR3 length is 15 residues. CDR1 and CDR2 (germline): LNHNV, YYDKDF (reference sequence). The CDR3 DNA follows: TGTGCCACCAGCGCCGGGACAGGTACTTTTCGCGAGCAGTACGTC. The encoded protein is CATSAGTGTFREQYV.

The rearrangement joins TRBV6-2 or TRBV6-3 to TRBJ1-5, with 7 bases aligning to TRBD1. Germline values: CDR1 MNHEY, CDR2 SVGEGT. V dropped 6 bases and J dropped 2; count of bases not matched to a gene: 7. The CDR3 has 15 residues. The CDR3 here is CASRHKGAGNQPQHF. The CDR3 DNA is TGTGCCAGCAGACACAAGGGGGCAGGCAATCAGCCCCAGCATTTT.

In DNA, the CDR3 is TGCGCCCGCGGGACAGTCTACGAGCAGTACGTC. It is translated as CARGTVYEQYV. This chain connects TRBV23-1 to TRBJ2-7; weak D call: TRBD1 (7 bases). TRBV23-1 is filed as an ORF, its function uncertain. The CDR3 runs 11 residues. Trimming stripped 11 bases from V and 3 bases from J, with 11 bases between.

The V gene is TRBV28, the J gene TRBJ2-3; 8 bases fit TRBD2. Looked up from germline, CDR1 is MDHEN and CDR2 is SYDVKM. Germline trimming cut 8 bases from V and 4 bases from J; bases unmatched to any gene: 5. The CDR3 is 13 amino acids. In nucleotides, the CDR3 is TGTGCCAGCTTTACTAGCGGCGCAGATACGCAGTATTTT. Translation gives CASFTSGADTQYF.

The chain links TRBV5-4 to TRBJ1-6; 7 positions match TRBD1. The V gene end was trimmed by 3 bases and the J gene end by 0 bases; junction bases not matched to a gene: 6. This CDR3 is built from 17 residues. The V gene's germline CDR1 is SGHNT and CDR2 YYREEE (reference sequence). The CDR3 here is CASSSRDSSSYNSPLHF. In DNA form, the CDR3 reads TGTGCCAGCAGCTCCCGGGACAGTTCCTCCTATAATTCACCCCTCCACTTT.

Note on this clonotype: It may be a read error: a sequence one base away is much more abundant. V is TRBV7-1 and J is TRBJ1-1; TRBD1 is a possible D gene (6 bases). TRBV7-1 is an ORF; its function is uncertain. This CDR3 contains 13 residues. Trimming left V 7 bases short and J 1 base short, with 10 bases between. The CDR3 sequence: CASNRQENTEAFF. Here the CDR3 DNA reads TGTGCCAGCAACCGACAGGAGAACACTGAAGCTTTCTTT.

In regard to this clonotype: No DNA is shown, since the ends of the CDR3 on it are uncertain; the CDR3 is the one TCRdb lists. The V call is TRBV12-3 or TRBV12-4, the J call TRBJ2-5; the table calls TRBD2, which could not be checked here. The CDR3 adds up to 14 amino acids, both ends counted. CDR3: CASSSSGVGETQYF.

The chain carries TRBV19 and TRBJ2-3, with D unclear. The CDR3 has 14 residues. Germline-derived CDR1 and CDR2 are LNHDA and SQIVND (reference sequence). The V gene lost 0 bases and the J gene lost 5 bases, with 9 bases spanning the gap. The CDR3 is CASSIDRTRDTQYF. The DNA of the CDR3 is TGTGCCAGTAGTATAGATCGGACCAGAGATACGCAGTATTTT.

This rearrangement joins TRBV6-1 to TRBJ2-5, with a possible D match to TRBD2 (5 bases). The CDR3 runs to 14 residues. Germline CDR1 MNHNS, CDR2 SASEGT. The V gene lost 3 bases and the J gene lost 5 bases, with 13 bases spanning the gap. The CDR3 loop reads CASSDAGPVETQYF. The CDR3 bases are TGTGCCAGCAGTGACGCGGGCCCGGTGGAGACCCAGTACTTC.

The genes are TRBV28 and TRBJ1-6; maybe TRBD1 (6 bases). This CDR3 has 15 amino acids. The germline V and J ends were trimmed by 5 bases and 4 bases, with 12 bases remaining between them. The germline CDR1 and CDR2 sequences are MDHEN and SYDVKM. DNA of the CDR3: TGTGCCAGCAGTCCAGGACAGACTTATAATTCACCCCTCCACTTT. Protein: CASSPGQTYNSPLHF.

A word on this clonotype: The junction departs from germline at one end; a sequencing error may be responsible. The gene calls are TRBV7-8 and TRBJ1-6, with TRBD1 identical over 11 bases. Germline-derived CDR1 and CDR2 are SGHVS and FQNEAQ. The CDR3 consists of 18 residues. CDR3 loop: CASSPQPGTGGVNSPFHF. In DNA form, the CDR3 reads TGTGCCAGCAGCCCCCAACCGGGGACAGGGGGGGTAAATTCACCCTTCCACTTT.

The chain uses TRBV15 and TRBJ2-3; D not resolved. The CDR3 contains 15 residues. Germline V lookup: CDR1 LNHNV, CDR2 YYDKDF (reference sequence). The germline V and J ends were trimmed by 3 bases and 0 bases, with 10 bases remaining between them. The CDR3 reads CATSSGRSSTDTQYF. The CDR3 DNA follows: TGTGCCACCAGCAGCGGCCGGAGTAGCACAGATACGCAGTATTTT.

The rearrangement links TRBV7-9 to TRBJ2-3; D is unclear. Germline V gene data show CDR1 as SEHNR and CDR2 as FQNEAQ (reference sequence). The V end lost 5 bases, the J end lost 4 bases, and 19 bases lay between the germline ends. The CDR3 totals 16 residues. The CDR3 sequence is CASSNLEGLLADTQYF. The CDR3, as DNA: TGTGCCAGCAGCAACCTCGAAGGCCTCCTGGCAGATACGCAGTATTTT. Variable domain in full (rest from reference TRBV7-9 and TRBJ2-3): DTGVSQNPRHKITKRGQNVTFRCDPISEHNRLYWYRQTLGQGPEFLTYFQNEAQLEKSRLLSDRFSAERPKGSFSTLEIQRTEQGDSAMYLCASSNLEGLLADTQYFGPGTRLTVL.

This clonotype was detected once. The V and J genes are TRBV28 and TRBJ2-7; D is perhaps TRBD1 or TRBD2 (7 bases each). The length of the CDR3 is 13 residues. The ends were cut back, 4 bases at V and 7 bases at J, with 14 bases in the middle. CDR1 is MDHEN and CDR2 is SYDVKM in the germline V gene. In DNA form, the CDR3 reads TGTGCCAGCAGTTCCCAGGGGGGGAGGGAGCAGTACTTC. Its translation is CASSSQGGREQYF.